The T cell receptor (beta chain) under discussion was sequenced for a study of blood T cells in healthy people across ages (dated by TCRdb to between 2014 and 2017). Background on the whole study: Template switching captured roughly one uniquely barcoded TCR beta cDNA molecule per two T cells in model experiments. The donors were split into four age groups: young (average 16 years), middle-aged (roughly 42), aged (roughly 60) and long-lived (roughly 77). Two additional independent replicas of 1 million unique cDNA reads from the same blood draw were analyzed for two donors (one aged 18 to 30 and one aged 80 or older). Age-related changes in TCR beta repertoire diversity were measured in the study by deep sequencing normalized with unique cDNA molecular identifiers. To avoid experimental bias, donors of different ages were randomly spread across the sequencing lanes. Broader findings and caveats from the paper: Bulk unsorted PBMC profiling prevented conclusive comparison of naive and antigen-experienced compartments. As age increased, observed TCR beta diversity per million T cells dropped in a roughly linear way, and a significant reduction was already evident by age about 40. Estimates of total diversity based on one million sequenced T cells were considered lower bounds and underestimates. Donor CMV infection status was unknown, potentially confounding age-related changes in expanded clonotypes. A strong correlation was found between observed TCR beta diversity and the percentage of naive T cells measured by flow cytometry. Compared with the aged group, the long-lived group had more naive CD4+ T cells, fewer expanded clones and increased TCR diversity, a pattern suggesting age selection.

The CDR3 covers 14 residues, taking in both the cysteine and the phenylalanine. CDR3 DNA is the only sequence kept; it has 42 bases, read in frame from the first base. Taken from the germline V gene (reference sequence), the CDR1 and CDR2 loops are MNHEY and SMNVEV. Library preparation employed 5' RACE. The data were produced on an Illumina HiSeq 2500. A second PCR of 7 to 11 cycles was performed with a sample-barcoded 5' primer and a J-beta primer mix. A template-switch 5' adaptor carrying 12 random nucleotides introduced a unique molecular identifier onto each TCR beta cDNA molecule. Each sample yielded at least 2.5 million CDR3-containing paired-end reads. All of the RNA was converted into first-strand cDNA using the Mint cDNA synthesis kit, with a TRBC-specific oligonucleotide serving as the primer. All cDNA was treated with uracil-DNA glycosylase and then went through a first 18-cycle PCR with the universal primers M1SS and BC2_uni_R. The study's processing was this. For normalization, 1 million high-quality reads were randomly selected from each sample, with every read carrying a distinct molecular identifier. Instead of being binned into consensus sequences, reads that shared molecular identifiers were thrown out. CDR3 identification, clonotype clustering and error correction used MiTCR with a Q25 quality threshold and the strictest error-elimination algorithm. Lower-bound total TCR beta diversity was estimated with a nonparametric unseen species model using Euler transformation. TCRdb took the public reads, trimmed them with fastp at Q25, ran MiXCR for clone calling and kept in-frame beta chains. CDR3 protein duplicates are merged, each entry listing the most common genes and DNA. The V and J calls follow TCRdb's processing rather than the paper's. The sample table records hundreds of thousands of distinct CDR3 sequences; approximately 53% of these occur just once. The top ten constitute about 26% of the sample.

This clonotype was recorded a few times. No antigen is known for it. Base-call qualities are not available, and no considerably larger clone is one nucleotide away. Donors were 30 to 45 systemically healthy Caucasian individuals from Russia aged 6 to 90 years. Ten milliliters of peripheral blood were drawn from each donor into EDTA-treated Vacutainer tubes. Ficoll-Paque density-gradient centrifugation was used to isolate PBMCs, with at least 7 million obtained per sample. Trizol reagent was used to extract total RNA from PBMCs, with at least 6 micrograms per sample. Naive CD45RAhigh/CD27high T cell percentages were measured by flow cytometry on a PBMC aliquot from every donor.

This chain joins TRBV27 to TRBJ2-4, and TRBD1 aligns with 7 junction nucleotides. The closer fit of TRBJ2-5 to the DNA end suggests the J call may be wrong. The specimen was blood. This sequence was found in a man aged 40-49 years in good health. The bases are TGTGCCAGCAGTTTAATGGGACAGCAAGAGACCCAGTACTTC. The resulting protein is CASSLMGQQETQYF.